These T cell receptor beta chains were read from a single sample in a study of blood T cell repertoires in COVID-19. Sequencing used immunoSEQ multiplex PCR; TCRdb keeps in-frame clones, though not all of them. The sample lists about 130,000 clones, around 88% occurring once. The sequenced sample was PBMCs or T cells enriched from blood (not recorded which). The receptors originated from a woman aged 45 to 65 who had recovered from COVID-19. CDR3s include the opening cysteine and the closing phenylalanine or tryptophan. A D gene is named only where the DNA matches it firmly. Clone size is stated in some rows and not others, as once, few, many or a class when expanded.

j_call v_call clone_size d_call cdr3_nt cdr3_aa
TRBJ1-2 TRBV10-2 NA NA TGCGCCAGCAGCCCAGGGTCTAACTATGGCTACACCTTC CASSPGSNYGYTF
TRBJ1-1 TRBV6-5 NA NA TGTGCCAGCAGTTACCCCCGGGGGAACACTGAAGCTTTCTTT CASSYPRGNTEAFF
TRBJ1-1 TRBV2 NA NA TGTGCCAGCAGTGAGCTAGGGGGTGGGACTGAAGCTTTCTTT CASSELGGGTEAFF
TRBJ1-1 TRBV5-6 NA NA TGTGCCAGCAGCTTGGGGGAGGACCGAGTAGCTTTCTTT CASSLGEDRVAFF
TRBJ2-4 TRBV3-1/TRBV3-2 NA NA TGTGCCAGCAGCCAAGGATTCAGTGTAGCCAAAAACATTCAGTACTTC CASSQGFSVAKNIQYF
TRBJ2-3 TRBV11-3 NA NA TGTGCCAGCAGAGCGGGTGGGGTAGACGGAGATACGCAGTATTTT CASRAGGVDGDTQYF
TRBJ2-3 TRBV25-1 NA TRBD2 TGTGCCAGCAGTGCCGGGGGGTTGACAGATACGCAGTATTTT CASSAGGLTDTQYF
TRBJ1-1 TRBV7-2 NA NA TGTGCCAGCAGCTTAAGCGCCGGGAGGGGGACTGAAGCTTTCTTT CASSLSAGRGTEAFF
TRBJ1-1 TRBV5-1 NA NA TGCGCCAGCAGCCCCGGACAGATTGTCGGGAACACTGAAGCTTTCTTT CASSPGQIVGNTEAFF
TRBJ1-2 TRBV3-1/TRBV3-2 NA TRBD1 TGTGCCAGCAGACCGACAGGGCTCGGCTATGGCTACACCTTC CASRPTGLGYGYTF
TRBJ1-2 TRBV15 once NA TGTGCCACCAGCTTCCAGGGTAACTATGGCTACACCTTC CATSFQGNYGYTF
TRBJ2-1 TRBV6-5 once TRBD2 TGTGCCAGCAGTTTCCGGGGGGGCATGTCCTACAATGAGCAGTTCTTC CASSFRGGMSYNEQFF
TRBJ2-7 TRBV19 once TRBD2 TGTGCCAGCAAACTAGCGGGGGGGCCCAACGAGCAGTACTTC CASKLAGGPNEQYF
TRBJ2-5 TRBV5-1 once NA TGCGCCAGCAGCTTGAGGTGGGGACTCCAAGAGACCCAGTACTTC CASSLRWGLQETQYF
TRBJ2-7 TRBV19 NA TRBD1 TGTGCCAGTAGTAGGGGGACAGGGATCGAGCAGTACTTC CASSRGTGIEQYF
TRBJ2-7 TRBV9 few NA TGTGCCAGCAGCGTAGCGGATAGCGGTCCCTACGAGCAGTACTTC CASSVADSGPYEQYF
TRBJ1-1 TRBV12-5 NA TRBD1 TGTGCTAGTGGCCGGGACAGGGGGACTGAAGCTTTCTTT CASGRDRGTEAFF
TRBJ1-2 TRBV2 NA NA TGTGCCAGCACCATTAACAGGGCTGATTATGGCTACACCTTC CASTINRADYGYTF
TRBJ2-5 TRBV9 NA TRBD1 TGTGCCAGCAGCGGGGGACAGGGGGCGCGAGAGACCCAGTACTTC CASSGGQGARETQYF
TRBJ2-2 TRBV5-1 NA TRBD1 TGCGCCAGCAGCTCTGGACAGGGGAACACCGGGGAGCTGTTTTTT CASSSGQGNTGELFF
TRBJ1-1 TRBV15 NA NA TGTGCCACCAGCAGAGATCGGGAGAACACTGAAGCTTTCTTT CATSRDRENTEAFF
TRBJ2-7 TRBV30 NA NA TGTGCCTGGAGTCCCGCGGGGAGCCGAACCTACGAGCAGTACTTC CAWSPAGSRTYEQYF
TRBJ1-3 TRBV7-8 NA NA TGTGCCAGCAGCTTAGGAGCAGGGAGAAACACCATATATTTT CASSLGAGRNTIYF
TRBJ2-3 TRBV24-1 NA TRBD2 TGTGCCACCAGTGATCCAACGACTAGCGGGGAGACAGATACGCAGTATTTT CATSDPTTSGETDTQYF
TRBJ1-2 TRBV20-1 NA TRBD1 TGCAGTGCTAGGACAGGGTATGGCTACACCTTC CSARTGYGYTF
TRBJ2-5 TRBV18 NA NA TGTGCCAGCTCTTACCAGGGGCAGGGTGGCGAGACCCAGTACTTC CASSYQGQGGETQYF
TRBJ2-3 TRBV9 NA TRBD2 TGTGCCAGCAGCGTACACAGCGGGGGGTACCGGAGCACAGATACGCAGTATTTT CASSVHSGGYRSTDTQYF
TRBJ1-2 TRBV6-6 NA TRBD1 TGTGCCAGCAGTCCAAGGACAGGGGGTCAGCGTAACTATGGCTACACCTTC CASSPRTGGQRNYGYTF